There are many counts of the clone carrying this TCR beta chain. Its target is not known. The sample is drawn from a study of T cell repertoires in cytomegalovirus infection. Turning to the study itself: Newly reported HLA-C-restricted and thoroughly characterized HLA-B-restricted CMV epitopes were employed. Public TCR beta signatures provided an indication of both CMV infection and a matching HLA type.

Germline assignment: CDR1 SGHVS and CDR2 FNYEAQ. The V and J ends lost 5 bases and 1 base, in that order; junction bases with no gene match: 5. The CDR3 extends over 16 amino acids. TCRdb re-called the reads with MiXCR, one entry per CDR3 protein. Among hundreds of thousands of distinct CDR3 sequences listed, approximately 29% were seen once. The chain carries TRBV7-6 and TRBJ1-6, with 7 bases matching TRBD1. The starting material was cultured CD8+ T cells from PBMCs, obtained from culture after CMV antigen stimulation. The receptor comes from a human donor in good health (CMV status not recorded). Some clones in this sample may be carry-over from other donors' samples. CDR3 in amino acids: CASSDQGQSYNSPLHF. DNA of the CDR3: TGTGCCAGCAGCGACCAGGGACAGTCCTATAATTCACCCCTCCACTTT.